The 10 T cell receptor beta chains below come from one sample, sequenced in a study of regulatory T cells in long-lasting Graves disease. Assembly of TCR beta libraries relied on iRepertoire HTBI primers together with Arm-PCR of CDR3 regions. Each CDR3 protein gets one entry after TCRdb re-called the multiplex PCR reads with MiXCR. Of roughly 420,000 distinct CDR3 sequences listed, about a sixth are singletons. Time point reported: newly diagnosed GD, antithyroid drugs for less than 3 months. RNA isolated from PBMCs was used to make the TCR library. The sequencing used peripheral blood mononuclear cells (PBMCs), collected at new diagnosis, from a patient treated with antithyroid drugs. The receptor set was obtained from a female donor with Graves disease.

This clonotype has ten or more counts. The chain recombines TRBV12-3 or TRBV12-4 with TRBJ1-6; weak D call: TRBD1 (5 bases). This CDR3 is built from 14 residues. Trimming left V 3 bases short and J 9 bases short, with 12 bases between. The DNA of the CDR3 is TGTGCCAGCAGTTTTAGCAGGGATGCTTCACCCCTCCACTTT. Protein product: CASSFSRDASPLHF.

This clonotype has a handful of counts. V and J are TRBV7-9 and TRBJ1-2; D is possibly TRBD1 (6 bases). This CDR3 spans 16 amino acids. Trimming left V 5 bases short and J 5 bases short, with 21 bases between. The germline V gene has CDR1 SEHNR and CDR2 FQNEAQ (reference sequence). The CDR3 bases are TGTGCCAGCAGCCCTACAAGGGGGGGCATTAAGTATGGCTACACCTTC. This codes for CASSPTRGGIKYGYTF.

In this sample, this clonotype turned up many times. CDR3 bases: TGTGCCAGCAGCCGGGGGACCGGTGGAGCTTTCTTT. This sequence encodes CASSRGTGGAFF. The V call is TRBV3-1, the J call TRBJ1-1; D possibly corresponds to TRBD1 (5 bases). From germline, CDR1 is LGHDT and CDR2 YNNKEL (reference sequence). The CDR3 extends over 12 amino acids. Trimming took 4 bases from V and 10 from J, leaving 13 bases between them. The variable domain in full, completed from reference TRBV3-1 and TRBJ1-1, reads DTAVSQTPKYLVTQMGNDKSIKCEQNLGHDTMYWYKQDSKKFLKIMFSYNNKELIINETVPNRFSPKSPDKAHLNLHINSLELGDSAVYFCASSRGTGGAFFGQGTRLTVV.

J is TRBJ2-2 and V is TRBV7-9; the match to TRBD2 covers 7 bases. The junction had 13 bases not matched to a gene; V was cut back by 5 bases and J by 7 bases. Germline V gene lookup returns CDR1 SEHNR and CDR2 FQNEAQ (reference sequence). This CDR3 is built from 16 residues. CDR3: CASSPGWASGDGELFF. CDR3 in DNA: TGTGCCAGCAGCCCAGGGTGGGCTAGCGGAGACGGGGAGCTGTTTTTT.

Points on this clonotype: Given a much more abundant clone one base away, this may be a read error. V gene TRBV18 combines with J gene TRBJ1-2; TRBD1 is a possible D gene (5 bases). There are 13 residues in the CDR3. Germline V gives CDR1 KGHSH, CDR2 LQKENI. DNA of the CDR3: TGTGCCAGCTCAAGCGGGACTGACTATGGCCACACCTTC. It codes for CASSSGTDYGHTF.

This clonotype was seen repeatedly, ten times or more. The V gene is TRBV20-1, the J gene TRBJ2-7, with 8 bases fitting TRBD1. The V gene's germline CDR1 is DFQATT and CDR2 SNEGSKA (reference sequence). The CDR3 contains 15 residues. The ends lost 0 bases at V and 2 bases at J; junction bases unmatched: 6. As DNA, the CDR3 is TGCAGTGCTAGAGATAGGGACAGGCGACCCTACGAGCAGTACTTC. Its protein is CSARDRDRRPYEQYF.

This clonotype was detected ten times or more. The rearrangement uses TRBV20-1 and TRBJ1-2, with 8 bases that match TRBD1. The V gene's germline CDR1 is DFQATT and CDR2 SNEGSKA (reference sequence). V lost 3 bases and J lost 10; bases outside the gene matches: 10. This CDR3 spans 13 amino acids. The CDR3 sequence: CSASRDRGGVYTF. As DNA, the CDR3 is TGCAGTGCTAGCCGCGACAGGGGTGGGGTCTACACCTTC.

This clonotype was seen more than once but under ten times. V usage is TRBV9 and J usage is TRBJ2-2, with TRBD2 matching 8 bases. Germline V lookup: CDR1 SGDLS, CDR2 YYNGEE. J gave up 9 bases and V 0 bases, and 13 bases lay outside the gene matches. This CDR3 has 17 amino acids. The CDR3: CASSVGRSSGFQRELFF. The CDR3 DNA reads TGTGCCAGCAGCGTAGGGAGGTCTAGCGGGTTTCAGCGGGAGCTGTTTTTT.

The chain is built from TRBV5-1 and TRBJ2-1, with D uncertain. Trimming removed 4 bases at V and 7 bases at J, with 15 bases between. CDR1 is SGHRS, CDR2 YFSETQ, per germline. The CDR3 extends over 14 amino acids. CDR3 region: CASSVETLGNEQFF. The CDR3 nucleotides read TGCGCCAGCAGCGTGGAGACTTTAGGGAATGAGCAGTTCTTC.

Many counts were recorded for this clonotype. The J gene is TRBJ2-3, the V gene TRBV3-1, with 13 bases aligning to TRBD2. The DNA end is more similar to TRBJ2-5, so the J call may be wrong. Germline V lookup: CDR1 LGHDT, CDR2 YNNKEL (reference sequence). The CDR3 consists of 19 residues. CDR3 protein: CASSQDRELAGGPLETQYF. CDR3 bases: TGTGCCAGCAGCCAAGATCGGGAACTAGCGGGAGGGCCGCTGGAGACCCAGTACTTC.